This record covers a single T cell receptor (beta chain). The sample belongs to a study of blood T cell repertoires in COVID-19. Study-level background: From T cells, B-cell-depleted T cells, or PBMCs came the material, which was cDNA or gDNA.

In the original processing: Reference gene primers were amplified, and this amplification served to estimate nucleated cell counts. Assay: immunoSEQ multiplex PCR; the TCRdb copy retains only in-frame clones and omits some. D and trimming come from the DNA, and the V and J calls and clone size come from that table. The sample contains around 200,000 clones, around 85% of which appear only once. Sequencing used peripheral blood. The receptor's source is a man aged 25-45 years with acute or convalescent COVID-19.

The CDR3 region is CASSPSTGGFEQYF. The CDR3 DNA reads TGTGCCAGCTCACCATCAACAGGTGGTTTCGAGCAGTACTTC. J is TRBJ2-7 and V is TRBV18, with D maybe TRBD1 (5 bases). V dropped 2 bases and J dropped 6 bases, with 14 bases sitting between them. The germline V gene encodes CDR1 KGHSH and CDR2 LQKENI. This CDR3 contains 14 residues.